This record covers a single T cell receptor beta chain. Alongside a J-beta primer mix, a sample-barcoded 5' primer served in a second PCR lasting about 7 to 11 cycles. TCRdb reanalysed the 5' RACE reads using MiXCR and keeps one entry per CDR3 protein. The sample gives around 990,000 distinct CDR3 sequences, less than 45% of which show up once; around 12% is in the top ten. Germline V gene data show CDR1 as MDHEN and CDR2 as SYDVKM. This CDR3 comprises 17 residues. V dropped 1 base and J dropped 0 bases, with 14 bases sitting between them. Each donor had around 9.8 milliliters of peripheral blood drawn. Each sample yielded at least 7 million isolated PBMCs. The record originates from a study of blood T cells in healthy people across ages.

The J gene is TRBJ2-3, the V gene TRBV28; D unresolved. This clonotype was sampled from a man aged 18 to 30 in good health. Sequencing used blood. CDR3 DNA: TGTGCCAGCAGTTTATCCATGACAAGTCATAGCACAGATACGCAGTATTTT. This sequence encodes CASSLSMTSHSTDTQYF.